What follows are 22 T cell receptor beta chains derived from one specimen sequenced in a study of T cells after posttransplantation cyclophosphamide. Cells defined as naive were viable CD3+CD4+ or CD3+CD8+ and CCR7+CD45RA+CD45RO-CD95-CD27+CD28+. The method was immunoSEQ multiplex PCR; TCRdb's version includes in-frame clones alone and lacks a portion of them. The repertoire holds about 22,000 clones, 95% to 98% seen once, with 0.1% to 0.15% in the top ten. The sample consisted of naive CD4+ T cells sorted from PBMCs. These receptors were taken from a man aged 50 to 59 in good health, CMV-negative, and a related stem cell transplant donor.

V and J are TRBV10-3 and TRBJ1-2, with D possibly matching TRBD1 (5 bases). Per germline, CDR1 ENHRY and CDR2 SYGVKD. The CDR3 totals 15 residues. Trimming left V 1 base short and J 7 bases short, with 16 bases between. CDR3 nucleotides: TGTGCCATCAGTGAGTTACAGGTTTACTATCGTGGCTACACCTTC. It codes for CAISELQVYYRGYTF.

The CDR3 loop is CASRFQGDLAFF. The CDR3, as DNA: TGTGCCAGCAGATTCCAGGGGGATTTAGCTTTCTTT. The gene calls are TRBV2 and TRBJ1-1, with 7 bases matching TRBD1. Germline assignment: CDR1 SNHLY and CDR2 FYNNEI. The CDR3 consists of 12 residues. With 6 bases clipped from V and 10 bases from J, the junction kept 8 bases outside the gene matches.

V gene TRBV9 combines with J gene TRBJ1-2; 7 nucleotides agree with TRBD1. This CDR3 has 15 residues. V lost 3 bases and J lost 4; bases outside the gene matches: 9. Per germline, CDR1 SGDLS and CDR2 YYNGEE. The CDR3 region has the DNA TGTGCCAGCAGCGAGGGGACAGCCGATCCCTATGGCTACACCTTC. It is translated as CASSEGTADPYGYTF. Full variable domain (outside the CDR3, taken from reference TRBV9 and TRBJ1-2): DSGVTQTPKHLITATGQRVTLRCSPRSGDLSVYWYQQSLDQGLQFLIQYYNGEERAKGNILERFSAQQFPDLHSELNLSSLELGDSALYFCASSEGTADPYGYTFGSGTRLTVV.

The V call is TRBV10-2, the J call TRBJ2-7, with 7 bases identical to TRBD2. V lost 3 bases, J lost 2 bases, and 10 bases stayed unmatched. Germline CDR1 reads WSHSY; CDR2 reads SAAADI. The CDR3 runs to 16 residues. CDR3 bases: TGCGCCAGCAGTGACTCGGCTAGCGGTTTTGCCTACGAGCAGTACTTC. Its translation: CASSDSASGFAYEQYF.

The V gene is TRBV7-9, the J gene TRBJ1-2; TRBD1 matches at 11 bases. The CDR3 covers 15 residues. Unmatched junction bases numbered 10, after V lost 5 bases and J lost 8 bases. Germline CDR1 SEHNR, CDR2 FQNEAQ (reference sequence). The CDR3 bases are TGTGCCAGCAGCCTAAGGGACAGGGGGGTTGAAGGCTACACCTTC. The encoded protein is CASSLRDRGVEGYTF.

This sequence joins TRBV19 and TRBJ1-2; 8 nucleotides line up with TRBD1. With V trimmed by 6 bases and J by 2 bases, 8 bases remained unmatched. The CDR3 has 15 residues. CDR1 LNHDA and CDR2 SQIVND come from the germline V gene (reference sequence). The CDR3, as DNA: TGTGCCAGTAGGGGGAAGACAGGGGTGAACTATGGCTACACCTTC. Encoded protein: CASRGKTGVNYGYTF.

The gene calls are TRBV2 and TRBJ2-5; 9 nucleotides line up with TRBD2. The J call may be mistaken, given a closer DNA end match to TRBJ2-7. Germline-derived CDR1 and CDR2 are SNHLY and FYNNEI. The CDR3 contains 14 residues. CDR3 nucleotide sequence: TGTGCCAGCAGTGACCCTAGCGGGACTTCCGAGCAGTACTTC. Protein: CASSDPSGTSEQYF.

A single count supports this clone. The chain is built from TRBV5-5 and TRBJ2-7, with D maybe TRBD2 (6 bases). This CDR3 is built from 14 residues. Germline-derived CDR1 and CDR2 are SGHKS and YYEKEE (reference sequence). The V end was cut by 0 bases, the J end by 4 bases, with 11 bases between. The CDR3, as DNA: TGTGCCAGCAGCTTGGCCACTGGGGGGTACGAGCAGTACTTC. It is translated as CASSLATGGYEQYF.

The V call is TRBV11-2, the J call TRBJ1-5; D gene uncertain. The CDR3 spans 12 residues. Germline assignment: CDR1 SGHAT and CDR2 FQNNGV. With 1 base removed from V and 13 bases from J, the gap between germline ends came to 11 bases. The CDR3 sequence is CASSLGGGLQHF. The CDR3 DNA follows: TGTGCCAGCAGCTTAGGAGGAGGGCTGCAGCATTTT.

V and J are TRBV7-2 and TRBJ2-7; possibly TRBD1 for D (6 bases). The V gene's germline CDR1 is SGHTA and CDR2 FQGNSA. This CDR3 region has 14 residues. V was pared by 1 base and J by 5 bases, with 12 bases between. The CDR3 nucleotides are TGTGCCAGCAGCTTAGTCAGCCAGGGGAACGAGCAGTACTTC. It encodes CASSLVSQGNEQYF.

The J gene is TRBJ2-1, the V gene TRBV4-1; 7 bases are shared with TRBD2. Trimming took 4 bases from V and 7 from J; bases not matched to a gene: 10. This CDR3 has 15 residues. The germline V gene encodes CDR1 MGHRA and CDR2 YSYEKL. The DNA of the CDR3 is TGCGCCAGCAGCCCGCGGGAGACGCCTTGGAATGAGCAGTTCTTC. Translating it yields CASSPRETPWNEQFF.

The chain is built from TRBV4-3 and TRBJ1-5, with D perhaps matching TRBD1 (5 bases). From germline, CDR1 is LGHNA and CDR2 YSLEER. V was cut by 1 base and J by 4 bases, with 11 bases left in between. This CDR3 is built from 15 residues. The CDR3 DNA reads as TGCGCCAGCAGCCAAGGCGGGGGTAATAATCAGCCCCAGCATTTT. It yields the protein CASSQGGGNNQPQHF.

The rearrangement links TRBV27 to TRBJ2-7; D gene ambiguous. Germline V gene data show CDR1 as MNHEY and CDR2 as SMNVEV (reference sequence). Trimming cost V 6 bases and J 3 bases, with 21 bases left between them. CDR3 size: 16 residues. CDR3 loop: CASSSRVPTGVYEQYF. CDR3 nucleotide sequence: TGTGCCAGCAGCTCCCGGGTCCCTACTGGAGTCTACGAGCAGTACTTC.

The chain recombines TRBV5-8 with TRBJ1-6; D is perhaps TRBD1 (5 bases). The CDR3 runs to 19 residues. V was trimmed by 4 bases and J by 0 bases, leaving 20 bases between them. Germline V gives CDR1 SGHTS, CDR2 YDEGEE. This CDR3 reads CASSRRRGGMSSYNSPLHF. The CDR3 coding sequence is TGTGCCAGCAGCCGGCGGAGGGGAGGAATGAGCTCCTATAATTCACCCCTCCACTTT.

The chain joins TRBV5-4 to TRBJ1-1; 7 positions match TRBD1. V was pared by 4 bases and J by 7 bases, with 7 bases of the junction left unmatched. This CDR3 spans 13 amino acids. Germline CDR1 is SGHNT and CDR2 is YYREEE (reference sequence). The CDR3 coding sequence is TGTGCCAGCAGCCTCGACAGGGTTAGTGAAGCTTTCTTT. As protein: CASSLDRVSEAFF. The whole variable domain, filled in from reference TRBV5-4 and TRBJ1-1, reads ETGVTQSPTHLIKTRGQQVTLRCSSQSGHNTVSWYQQALGQGPQFIFQYYREEENGRGNFPPRFSGLQFPNYSSELNVNALELDDSALYLCASSLDRVSEAFFGQGTRLTVV.

The chain recombines TRBV4-1 with TRBJ2-5; 7 bases match TRBD1. The CDR3 runs 15 residues. Losses at the gene ends were 3 bases for V and 4 bases for J; bases not matched to a gene: 8. Germline-derived CDR1 and CDR2 are MGHRA and YSYEKL. The CDR3 loop is CASSHGQAGRETQYF. The CDR3 nucleotides read TGCGCCAGCAGCCATGGACAGGCCGGGCGAGAGACCCAGTACTTC.

In DNA form, the CDR3 reads TGTGCCAGCTCACTGTCAGGGGTCCCCCGGGATACGCAGTATTTT. As protein: CASSLSGVPRDTQYF. The V call is TRBV18, the J call TRBJ2-3; weak D call: TRBD1 (6 bases). The germline gives CDR1 KGHSH, CDR2 LQKENI. V was trimmed by 4 bases and J by 6 bases, leaving 17 bases between them. This CDR3 contains 15 residues. Full variable domain (rest looked up from reference TRBV18 and TRBJ2-3): NAGVMQNPRHLVRRRGQEARLRCSPMKGHSHVYWYRQLPEEGLKFMVYLQKENIIDESGMPKERFSAEFPKEGPSILRIQQVVRGDSAAYFCASSLSGVPRDTQYFGPGTRLTVL.

This chain connects TRBV7-2 to TRBJ2-1; TRBD2 aligns across 7 bases. The CDR3 has 16 residues. Trimming removed 5 bases from V and 4 bases from J; junction bases left unmatched: 11. The germline V gene has CDR1 SGHTA and CDR2 FQGNSA. CDR3 in amino acids: CASSPVVGGVYNEQFF. The CDR3 nucleotides read TGTGCCAGCAGCCCCGTCGTGGGGGGGGTGTACAATGAGCAGTTCTTC.

The CDR3 region has the DNA TGTGCCAGCAGCTTAACTAGCGAGGCATCCTACGAGCAGTACTTC. It codes for CASSLTSEASYEQYF. V and J are TRBV7-3 and TRBJ2-7; a weak D match, TRBD2 (5 bases). The length of the CDR3 is 15 residues. CDR1 and CDR2 (germline): SGHTA, FQGTGA. Trimming stripped 0 bases from V and 1 base from J, with 10 bases between.

The V call is TRBV7-2, the J call TRBJ2-7; TRBD2 agrees at 8 bases. After removal of 5 bases from V and 2 bases from J, the junction contained 5 bases not matched to a gene. Germline CDR1 is SGHTA and CDR2 is FQGNSA. The CDR3 length is 14 residues. The CDR3 region is CASSDGGGPYEQYF. In DNA, the CDR3 is TGTGCCAGCAGCGACGGCGGGGGGCCCTACGAGCAGTACTTC.

The J gene is TRBJ1-6, the V gene TRBV6-5; D remains unclear. Germline values: CDR1 MNHEY, CDR2 SVGAGI. The CDR3 runs to 13 residues. V lost 5 bases to trimming and J lost 5 bases, with 7 bases between them. The CDR3 protein is CASSPQDNSPLHF. The DNA for the CDR3 is TGTGCCAGCAGTCCCCAGGATAATTCACCCCTCCACTTT.

This chain joins TRBV6-5 and TRBJ1-1; 8 nucleotides align to TRBD1. CDR1 is MNHEY and CDR2 is SVGAGI in the germline V gene. There are 13 residues in the CDR3. The V gene end was trimmed by 6 bases and the J gene end by 8 bases; junction bases not matched to a gene: 8. The CDR3 sequence: CASSSRRQGEAFF. The CDR3 DNA reads TGTGCCAGCAGCTCCCGCCGACAGGGGGAAGCTTTCTTT.